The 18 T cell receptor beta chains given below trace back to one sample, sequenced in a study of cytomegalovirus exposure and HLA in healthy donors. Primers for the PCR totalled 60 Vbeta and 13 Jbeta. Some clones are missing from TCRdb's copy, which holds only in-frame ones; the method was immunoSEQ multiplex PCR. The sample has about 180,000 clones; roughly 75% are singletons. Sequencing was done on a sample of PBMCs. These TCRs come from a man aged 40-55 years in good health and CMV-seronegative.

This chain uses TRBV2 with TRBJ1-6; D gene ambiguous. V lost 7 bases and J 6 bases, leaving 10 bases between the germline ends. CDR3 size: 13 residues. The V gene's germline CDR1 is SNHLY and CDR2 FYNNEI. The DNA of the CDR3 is TGTGCCAGCACCCTGAGGAGTAATTCACCCCTCCACTTT. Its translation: CASTLRSNSPLHF.

The CDR3 DNA sequence: TGTGCCAGCAGCTCCAGGGGGCATGCTTCACCCCTCCACTTT. It codes for CASSSRGHASPLHF. The chain recombines TRBV5-4 with TRBJ1-6, with 8 bases lining up with TRBD1. CDR3 length: 14 residues. The V segment lost 3 bases and the J segment 9 bases; nucleotides outside the gene matches: 5. From germline, CDR1 is SGHNT and CDR2 YYREEE (reference sequence). Full variable domain (outside the CDR3, taken from reference TRBV5-4 and TRBJ1-6): ETGVTQSPTHLIKTRGQQVTLRCSSQSGHNTVSWYQQALGQGPQFIFQYYREEENGRGNFPPRFSGLQFPNYSSELNVNALELDDSALYLCASSSRGHASPLHFGNGTRLTVT.

The CDR3 region is CASQTSLNTEAFF. CDR3 DNA: TGTGCCAGCCAAACGAGTCTGAACACTGAAGCTTTCTTT. The rearrangement joins TRBV14 to TRBJ1-1, with D unclear. Germline CDR1 reads SGHDN; CDR2 reads FVKESK. The CDR3 length is 13 residues. The germline V and J ends were trimmed by 8 bases and 0 bases, with 10 bases remaining between them.

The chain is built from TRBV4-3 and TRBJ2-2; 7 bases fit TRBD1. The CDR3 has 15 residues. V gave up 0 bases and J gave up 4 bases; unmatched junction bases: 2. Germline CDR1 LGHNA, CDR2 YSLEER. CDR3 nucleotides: TGCGCCAGCAGCCAAGAAGGGGGCAGCACCGGGGAGCTGTTTTTT. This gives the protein CASSQEGGSTGELFF.

The CDR3, as DNA: TGCGCCAGCAGCTTGGTCGCGGGGGGGCTTGGCACCGGGGAGCTGTTTTTT. Encoded protein: CASSLVAGGLGTGELFF. This rearrangement joins TRBV5-1 to TRBJ2-2; 9 nucleotides align to TRBD2. The junction had 7 bases not matched to a gene; V was cut back by 0 bases and J by 4 bases. CDR1 and CDR2 from the germline V gene are SGHRS and YFSETQ. The CDR3 is made up of 17 amino acids.

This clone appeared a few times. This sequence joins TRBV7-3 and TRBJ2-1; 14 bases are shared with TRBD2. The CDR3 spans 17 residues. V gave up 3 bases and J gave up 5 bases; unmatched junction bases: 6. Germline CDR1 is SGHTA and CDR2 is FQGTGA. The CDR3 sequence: CASSFGLAGGYNNEQFF. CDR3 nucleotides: TGTGCCAGCAGCTTCGGACTAGCGGGAGGATACAACAATGAGCAGTTCTTC.

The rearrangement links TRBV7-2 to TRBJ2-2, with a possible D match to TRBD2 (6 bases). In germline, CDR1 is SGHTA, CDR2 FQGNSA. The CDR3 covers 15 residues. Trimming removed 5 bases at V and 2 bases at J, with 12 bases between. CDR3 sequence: CASSRGTLNTGELFF. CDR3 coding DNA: TGTGCCAGCAGCCGGGGGACTCTTAACACCGGGGAGCTGTTTTTT.

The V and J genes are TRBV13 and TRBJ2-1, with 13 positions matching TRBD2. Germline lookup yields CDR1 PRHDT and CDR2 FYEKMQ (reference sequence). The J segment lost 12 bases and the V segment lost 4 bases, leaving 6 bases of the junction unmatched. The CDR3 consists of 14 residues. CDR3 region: CASSSWTSGGGQFF. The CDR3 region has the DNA TGTGCCAGCAGCTCGTGGACTAGCGGGGGCGGGCAGTTCTTC.

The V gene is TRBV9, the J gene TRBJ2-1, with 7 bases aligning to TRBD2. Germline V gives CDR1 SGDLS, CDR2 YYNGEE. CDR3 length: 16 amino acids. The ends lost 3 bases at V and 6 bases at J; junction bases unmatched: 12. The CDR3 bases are TGTGCCAGCAGCGAGGTAGGGGCGGGAGAGGGCAATGAGCAGTTCTTC. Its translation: CASSEVGAGEGNEQFF.

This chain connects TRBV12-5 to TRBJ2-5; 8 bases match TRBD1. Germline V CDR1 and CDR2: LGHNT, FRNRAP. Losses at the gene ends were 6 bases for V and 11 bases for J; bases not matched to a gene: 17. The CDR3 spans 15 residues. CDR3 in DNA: TGTGCTAGTGGCCTTGACATACAGGGGGGTTTAGAGCAGTACTTC. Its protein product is CASGLDIQGGLEQYF.

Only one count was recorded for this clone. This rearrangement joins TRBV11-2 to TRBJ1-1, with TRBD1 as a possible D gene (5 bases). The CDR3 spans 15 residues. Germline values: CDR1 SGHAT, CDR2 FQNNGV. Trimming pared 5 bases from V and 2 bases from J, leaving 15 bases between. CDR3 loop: CASSVTGGSNTEAFF. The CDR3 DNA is TGTGCCAGCAGCGTCACGGGGGGGAGCAACACTGAAGCTTTCTTT.

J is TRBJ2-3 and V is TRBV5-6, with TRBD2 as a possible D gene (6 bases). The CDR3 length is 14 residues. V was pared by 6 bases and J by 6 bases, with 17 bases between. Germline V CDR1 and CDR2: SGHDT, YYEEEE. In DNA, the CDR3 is TGTGCCAGCATTCCTGCGGGATTCAGGGATACGCAGTATTTT. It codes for CASIPAGFRDTQYF.

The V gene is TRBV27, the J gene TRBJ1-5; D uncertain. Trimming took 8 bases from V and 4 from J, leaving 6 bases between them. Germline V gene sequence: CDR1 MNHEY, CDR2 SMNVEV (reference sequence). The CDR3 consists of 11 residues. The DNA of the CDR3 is TGTGCCAGCGGGAGAAATCAGCCCCAGCATTTT. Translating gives CASGRNQPQHF.

CDR3: CASSWDRSQPQHF. In nucleotides, the CDR3 is TGTGCCAGCAGCTGGGACAGAAGTCAGCCCCAGCATTTT. The chain is built from TRBV11-2 and TRBJ1-5; 7 positions match TRBD1. This CDR3 spans 13 amino acids. Trimming at V came to 4 bases and at J to 6 bases, leaving 3 bases not matched to a gene. The germline V gene encodes CDR1 SGHAT and CDR2 FQNNGV.

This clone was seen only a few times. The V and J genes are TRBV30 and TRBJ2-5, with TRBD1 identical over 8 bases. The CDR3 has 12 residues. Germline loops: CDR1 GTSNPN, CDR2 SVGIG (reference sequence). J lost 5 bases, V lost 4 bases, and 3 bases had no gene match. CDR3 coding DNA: TGTGCCTGGACAGGGGGCCTGGAGACCCAGTACTTC. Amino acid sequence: CAWTGGLETQYF.

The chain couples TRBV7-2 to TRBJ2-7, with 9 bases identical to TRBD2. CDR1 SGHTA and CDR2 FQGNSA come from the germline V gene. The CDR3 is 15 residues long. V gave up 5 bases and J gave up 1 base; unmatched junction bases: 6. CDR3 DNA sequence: TGTGCCAGCAGCGTTAGCGGGGGTACTTCCTACGAGCAGTACTTC. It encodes CASSVSGGTSYEQYF.

The CDR3 DNA reads TGTGCCAGCAGCCCTCTGCGAACAGTCGGGACTCCCGCCGCCGGGGAGCTGTTTTTT. It encodes CASSPLRTVGTPAAGELFF. This sequence joins TRBV27 and TRBJ2-2; perhaps TRBD2 as D (6 bases). The CDR3 loop spans 19 amino acids. Looked up from germline, CDR1 is MNHEY and CDR2 is SMNVEV (reference sequence). Trimming left V 6 bases short and J 6 bases short, with 29 bases between.

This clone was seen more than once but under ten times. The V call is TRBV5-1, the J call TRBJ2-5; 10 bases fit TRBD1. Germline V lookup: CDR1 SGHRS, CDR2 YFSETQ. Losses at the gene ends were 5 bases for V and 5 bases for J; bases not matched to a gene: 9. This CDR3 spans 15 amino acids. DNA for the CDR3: TGCGCCAGCAGTCCCGGACAGGGGGGCGGTGAGACCCAGTACTTC. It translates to CASSPGQGGGETQYF.